This record looks at one T cell receptor beta chain sequence and its context. As yet, its antigen is unknown. Healthy HIV-negative adults with no recent acute infections or vaccinations were recruited as donors. The data were obtained in a study of shared clonotypes between healthy human individuals. Study-level findings and limits: Naive subsets usually exceeded memory subsets in estimated richness.

Trimming cost V 7 bases and J 1 base; bases outside gene matches: 11. CDR1 is LNHDA and CDR2 is SQIVND in the germline V gene (reference sequence). The CDR3 has 17 residues. Original analysis: Because ImmunoSEQ provided only junction sequences with no quality scores, the filtering differed. Clones were read by immunoSEQ multiplex PCR, and TCRdb kept only the in-frame ones, dropping some. V, J and clone size reflect that table, while D and trimming were determined from the DNA. This table holds some 2,000,000 clones, approximately 95% found once. This TCR was recovered from a young man in good health. Sequencing was performed on naive CD4+ T cells sorted from blood. Specified subset: CD45RA+ positively selected. This rearrangement joins TRBV19 to TRBJ2-3, with 10 bases that match TRBD2. The CDR3 region has the DNA TGTGCCAGTACCAGGGGACTAGCGAGAACGGGCACAGATACGCAGTATTTT. This gives the protein CASTRGLARTGTDTQYF.